This TCR beta chain was recorded in a study of Ad26.COV2.S vaccination and SARS-CoV-2 variants. Study-wide context: Ad26.COV2.S was injected intramuscularly once or twice, 56 days apart.

Described treatment: over 15 received Ad26.COV2.S at low or high dose, single or two shots; roughly 5 received placebo; per-sample allocation not given. Sample collection was performed on day 63 after the first vaccine or placebo injection. The administered vaccine (an Ad26 vector) expressed Wuhan-strain SARS-CoV-2 spike. Study-level findings and limits: Those who received vaccine or placebo ended up with similar non-spike TCR breadth.

Sequenced by immunoSEQ multiplex PCR; TCRdb stores in-frame clones only, minus some. The data show about 260,000 clones, around 88% seen once. Regarding this clone: What it recognizes is unknown.

The sequencing here drew on peripheral blood, taken in a trial of Ad26.COV2.S vaccine versus placebo. This receptor was obtained from a person aged 18-65 years who received the Ad26.COV2.S COVID-19 vaccine or a placebo.

The CDR3 nucleotides are TGTGCCAGCAGCACACAGGGTACCTTATCCACAGATACGCAGTATTTT. Translating it yields CASSTQGTLSTDTQYF. This chain joins TRBV14 and TRBJ2-3, with a tentative D call TRBD1 (6 bases). V was clipped by 5 bases and J by 2 bases, with 17 bases between them. CDR1 SGHDN and CDR2 FVKESK come from the germline V gene. The CDR3 is 16 residues long.